The clone carrying this T cell receptor beta chain has only a few counts. Its antigen is unidentified. These data come from a study of cytomegalovirus exposure and HLA in healthy donors. General study findings and limits: Other equally common chains were less clonally expanded than HLA-associated TCR beta chains, a later analysis showed. Previous analysis showed most TCR beta V segments were productive about 87% or about 30% of the time. Sequencing likely caused a cluster of highly shared sequence variants. For TCR beta chains, V- and J-gene trimming was later linked to a missense DCLRE1C variant.

Amplification used 60 Vbeta primers and 13 Jbeta primers. Using immunoSEQ multiplex PCR, the repertoire was profiled, and TCRdb retains in-frame clones only, with some absent. Found here are roughly 120,000 clones, 75% to 90% of them singletons; the top ten hold approximately 0.24%. This receptor was identified in a man in his fifties in good health and CMV-seronegative. Sequencing input: PBMCs.

The CDR3 nucleotides read TGTGCCAGCAGCAGCCGGACTAGCCGGAGCACAGATACGCAGTATTTT. It codes for CASSSRTSRSTDTQYF. The genes are TRBV5-4 and TRBJ2-3; 8 bases fit TRBD2. The CDR3 contains 16 residues. Germline CDR1 and CDR2: SGHNT and YYREEE (reference sequence). Trimming removed 4 bases from V and 0 bases from J; junction bases left unmatched: 7.